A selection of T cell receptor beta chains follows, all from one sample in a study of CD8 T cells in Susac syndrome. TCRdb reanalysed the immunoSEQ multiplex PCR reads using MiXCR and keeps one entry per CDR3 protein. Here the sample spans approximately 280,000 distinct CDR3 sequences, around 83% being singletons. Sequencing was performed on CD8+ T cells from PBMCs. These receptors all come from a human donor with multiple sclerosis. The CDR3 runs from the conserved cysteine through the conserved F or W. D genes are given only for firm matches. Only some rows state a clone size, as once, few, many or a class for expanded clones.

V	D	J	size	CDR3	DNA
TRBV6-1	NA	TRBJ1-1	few	CASSTGTPTEAFF	TGTGCCAGCAGCACCGGGACCCCCACTGAAGCTTTCTTT
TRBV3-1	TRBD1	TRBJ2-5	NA	CASSQDWDREETQYF	TGTGCCAGCAGCCAAGATTGGGACAGGGAAGAGACCCAGTACTTC
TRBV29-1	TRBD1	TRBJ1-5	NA	CSVEDLVRATGVRVYSNQPQHF	TGCAGCGTTGAAGATTTGGTCAGGGCGACAGGGGTGAGGGTTTATAGCAATCAGCCCCAGCATTTT
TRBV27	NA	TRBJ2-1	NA	CASSLRRDEQFF	TGTGCCAGCAGTTTACGGAGGGATGAGCAGTTCTTC
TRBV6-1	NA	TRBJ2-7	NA	CATNGPGQTSSYEQYF	TGTGCCACAAACGGACCTGGACAGACTTCGTCCTACGAGCAGTACTTC
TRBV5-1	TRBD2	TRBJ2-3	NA	CASSLPAERGTDTQYF	TGCGCCAGCAGCTTGCCCGCGGAGCGGGGAACAGATACGCAGTATTTT
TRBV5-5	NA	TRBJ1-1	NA	CASSRSFAGDAEAFF	TGTGCCAGCAGCCGTTCATTTGCGGGGGACGCTGAAGCTTTCTTT
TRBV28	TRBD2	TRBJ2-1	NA	CASSLAGGTYNEQFF	TGTGCCAGCAGCCTCGCGGGGGGGACCTACAATGAGCAGTTCTTC
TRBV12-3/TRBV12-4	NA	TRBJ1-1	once	CASSSGGLGENTEAFF	TGTGCCAGTAGTAGCGGCGGATTAGGAGAGAACACTGAAGCTTTCTTT
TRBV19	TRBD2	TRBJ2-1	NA	CASSSLAGGPEQFF	TGTGCCAGTAGTAGTCTAGCGGGAGGGCCGGAGCAGTTCTTC
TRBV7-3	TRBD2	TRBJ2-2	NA	CASSLNREGLSGELFF	TGTGCCAGCAGCCTAAATCGGGAGGGCCTCTCCGGGGAGCTGTTTTTT
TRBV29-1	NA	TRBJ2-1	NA	CSVEIWDAEQFF	TGCAGCGTTGAAATTTGGGACGCTGAGCAGTTCTTC
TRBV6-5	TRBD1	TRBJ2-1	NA	CASSYPTGRGSYNEQFF	TGTGCCAGCAGTTACCCGACAGGGCGAGGGTCCTACAATGAGCAGTTCTTC
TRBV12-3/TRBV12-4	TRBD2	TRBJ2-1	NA	CASRPGTSGSPRREQFF	TGTGCCAGCAGACCAGGGACTAGCGGGAGTCCACGTCGTGAGCAGTTCTTC
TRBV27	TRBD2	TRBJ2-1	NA	CASSPILAGGPGEQFF	TGTGCCAGCAGTCCAATTCTAGCGGGAGGGCCTGGGGAGCAGTTCTTC
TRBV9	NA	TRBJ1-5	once	CASSVGDGPHQPQHF	TGTGCCAGCAGCGTAGGGGACGGGCCTCATCAGCCCCAGCATTTT